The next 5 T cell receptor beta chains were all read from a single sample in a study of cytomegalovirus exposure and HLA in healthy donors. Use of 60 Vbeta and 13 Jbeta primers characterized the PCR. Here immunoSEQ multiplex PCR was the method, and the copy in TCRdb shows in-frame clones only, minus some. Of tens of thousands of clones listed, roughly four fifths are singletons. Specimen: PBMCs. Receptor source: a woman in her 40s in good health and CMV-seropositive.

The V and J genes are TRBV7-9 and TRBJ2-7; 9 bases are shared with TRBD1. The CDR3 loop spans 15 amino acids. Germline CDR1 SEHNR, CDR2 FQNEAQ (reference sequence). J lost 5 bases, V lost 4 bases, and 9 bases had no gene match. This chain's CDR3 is CASSSAGTGSNEQYF. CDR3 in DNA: TGTGCCAGCAGCTCAGCAGGGACAGGGTCGAACGAGCAGTACTTC.

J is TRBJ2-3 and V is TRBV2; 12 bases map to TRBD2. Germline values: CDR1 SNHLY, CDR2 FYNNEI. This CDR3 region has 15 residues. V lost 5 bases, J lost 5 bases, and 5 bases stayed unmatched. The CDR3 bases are TGTGCCAGCAGTTGGCTAGCGGGAGGGGGAGATACGCAGTATTTT. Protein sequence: CASSWLAGGGDTQYF.

CDR3 sequence: CASSLWTDNNQPQHF. The CDR3, as DNA: TGTGCCAGCAGTTTATGGACAGATAACAATCAGCCCCAGCATTTT. The chain joins TRBV28 to TRBJ1-5, with D maybe TRBD1 (5 bases). V lost 0 bases and J lost 3, with 9 bases in between. The CDR3 is made up of 15 amino acids. Germline-derived CDR1 and CDR2 are MDHEN and SYDVKM.

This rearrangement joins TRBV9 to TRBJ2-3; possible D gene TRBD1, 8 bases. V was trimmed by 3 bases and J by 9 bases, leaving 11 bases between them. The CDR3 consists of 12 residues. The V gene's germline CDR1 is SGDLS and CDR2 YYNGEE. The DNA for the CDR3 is TGTGCCAGCAGCGACAGGGGGGGGACGCAGTATTTT. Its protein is CASSDRGGTQYF.

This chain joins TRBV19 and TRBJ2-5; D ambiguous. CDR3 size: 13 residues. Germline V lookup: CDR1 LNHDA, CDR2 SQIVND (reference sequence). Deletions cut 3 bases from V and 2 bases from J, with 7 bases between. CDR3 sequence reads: CASSIGLQETQYF. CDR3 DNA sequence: TGTGCCAGTAGTATTGGTCTACAAGAGACCCAGTACTTC.